The subject of this entry is one TCR beta chain. The data were produced by immunoSEQ multiplex PCR, yet TCRdb's version contains in-frame clones alone and is incomplete. The sample has almost 400,000 clones; nearly 90% are singletons. The sample originates from a study of blood T cell repertoires in COVID-19. Sequencing input: PBMCs or T cells enriched from blood (not recorded which). This TCR was sampled from a woman in her twenties or thirties who had recovered from COVID-19.

The CDR3 nucleotides are TGTGCCAGCAGTTTTTACTACCGAGGGACTAGCATGGGAGATACGCAGTATTTT. Translation gives CASSFYYRGTSMGDTQYF. V and J are TRBV28 and TRBJ2-3, with 9 bases that match TRBD2. The CDR3 consists of 18 residues. V shed 3 bases and J 5 bases; nucleotides not matched to a gene: 15. Germline CDR1 and CDR2: MDHEN and SYDVKM.